This T cell receptor beta chain was obtained from a study of T cell repertoires in cytomegalovirus infection. For the study at large: CMV infection and matching HLA type were both indicated by public TCR beta signatures. The study's findings and limits: The response measured ex vivo was dominated by TCR beta clonotypes (HLA-C-restricted and CMV-specific). Individuals carrying CMV plus the relevant HLA were identified by cumulative frequency of public TCR beta families.

One entry per CDR3 protein results from TCRdb running MiXCR on the reads. Of under 250,000 distinct CDR3 sequences detected, approximately 13% appear once; the ten largest clones hold approximately 1.6%. This clonotype was picked up many times. Its target is unknown. Per germline, CDR1 MDHEN and CDR2 SYDVKM. This CDR3 contains 13 residues. Trimming removed 7 bases from V and 6 bases from J, with 10 bases in between. This clonotype originated in a human donor in good health (CMV status not recorded). Some clones in this sample may be carry-over from other donors' samples. This chain joins TRBV28 and TRBJ1-6, with D uncertain. The source material was PBMCs. The CDR3 DNA sequence: TGTGCCAGCATTTCGGTACTTAATTCACCCCTCCACTTT. The encoded protein is CASISVLNSPLHF. The full variable domain, its missing parts supplied by reference TRBV28 and TRBJ1-6, is DVKVTQSSRYLVKRTGEKVFLECVQDMDHENMFWYRQDPGLGLRLIYFSYDVKMKEKGDIPEGYSVSREKKERFSLILESASTNQTSMYLCASISVLNSPLHFGNGTRLTVT.